What follows are 17 T cell receptor beta chains derived from one specimen sequenced in a study of blood T cells in healthy people across ages. The second PCR ran about 6 to 11 cycles with a sample-barcoded 5' primer and J-beta primers. MiXCR, run by TCRdb on the 5' RACE reads, gives a single entry per CDR3 protein. Of fewer than 950,000 distinct CDR3 sequences in the sample, roughly 53% were seen once. Material for sequencing was blood. The source of these receptors is a man older than 75 in good health.

This chain uses TRBV6-5 with TRBJ1-4; D ambiguous. This CDR3 region has 16 residues. The V gene lost 8 bases and the J gene lost 5 bases, with 21 bases spanning the gap. Germline V gene data show CDR1 as MNHEY and CDR2 as SVGAGI. Here the CDR3 reads CASLQPEGGENEKLFF. CDR3 nucleotide sequence: TGTGCCAGCCTTCAACCCGAAGGCGGGGAAAATGAAAAACTGTTTTTT.

With respect to this clonotype: The junction departs from the called germline gene at one end, perhaps through a read error. The rearrangement links TRBV11-2 to TRBJ2-5; 9 nucleotides match TRBD1. Germline V CDR1 and CDR2: SGHAT, FQNNGV. The CDR3 totals 16 residues. This CDR3 is CASSLGTGWAQETQYF. The CDR3, as DNA: TGTGCCAGCAGTTTAGGGACAGGGTGGGCGCAAGAGACCCAGTACTTC. The whole variable domain, filled in from reference TRBV11-2 and TRBJ2-5, reads EAGVAQSPRYKIIEKRQSVAFWCNPISGHATLYWYQQILGQGPKLLIQFQNNGVVDDSQLPKDRFSAERLKGVDSTLKIQPAKLEDSAVYLCASSLGTGWAQETQYFGPGTRLLVL.

This clonotype was observed many times. V gene TRBV6-5 combines with J gene TRBJ2-4, with 14 bases matching TRBD2. The DNA end favors TRBJ2-7, so the J call may be wrong. From germline, CDR1 is MNHEY and CDR2 SVGAGI. The CDR3 contains 16 residues. CDR3 bases: TGTGCCAGCAGTCGATCCGGGACTAGCGGGAGTTACGAGCAGTACTTC. Translation gives CASSRSGTSGSYEQYF.

The V gene is TRBV27, the J gene TRBJ1-2, with D perhaps TRBD1 (6 bases). Trimming cost V 5 bases and J 4 bases, with 11 bases left between them. Germline lookup yields CDR1 MNHEY and CDR2 SMNVEV (reference sequence). The CDR3 runs 13 residues. Written as DNA, the CDR3 is TGTGCCAGCAGTGTACAGGGTAGCTATGGCTACACCTTC. Translating it yields CASSVQGSYGYTF.

The chain employs TRBV5-1 and TRBJ2-7, with TRBD1 identical over 7 bases. J was trimmed by 3 bases and V by 4 bases; bases with no gene match: 10. This CDR3 is 15 amino acids long. CDR1 and CDR2 from the germline V gene are SGHRS and YFSETQ. This CDR3 reads CASSKTGTVRYEQYF. The DNA for the CDR3 is TGCGCCAGCAGCAAGACGGGGACAGTTCGCTACGAGCAGTACTTC.

The rearrangement joins TRBV12-3 or TRBV12-4 to TRBJ1-5, with D unclear. There are 16 residues in the CDR3. V shed 7 bases and J shed 1 base, with 17 bases lying between them. The CDR3 loop is CASTLLGSSSNQPQHF. The DNA of the CDR3 is TGTGCCAGCACCCTGCTGGGCAGTTCGAGCAATCAGCCCCAGCATTTT.

The genes are TRBV29-1 and TRBJ2-7; 7 bases match TRBD2. CDR3 length: 13 residues. CDR1 is SQVTM, CDR2 ANQGSEA, per germline. The ends lost 6 bases at V and 2 bases at J; junction bases unmatched: 7. This CDR3 reads CSVGRGHTYEQYF. Here the CDR3 DNA reads TGCAGCGTGGGGAGGGGCCATACCTACGAGCAGTACTTC.

The rearrangement joins TRBV4-2 to TRBJ2-7, with TRBD2 matching over 13 bases. CDR1 is LGHNA and CDR2 is YNFKEQ in the germline V gene. V was clipped by 0 bases and J by 4 bases; unmatched bases: 9. This CDR3 spans 18 amino acids. The CDR3 loop reads CASSQDAGLAGDGYEQYF. As DNA, the CDR3 is TGTGCCAGCAGCCAAGATGCAGGACTAGCGGGAGACGGTTACGAGCAGTACTTC.

This sequence joins TRBV2 and TRBJ2-7; 7 bases agree with TRBD2. Germline V gene data show CDR1 as SNHLY and CDR2 as FYNNEI. With 8 bases clipped from V and 8 bases from J, the junction kept 6 bases outside the gene matches. This CDR3 spans 11 amino acids. The CDR3 nucleotides read TGTGCCAGCTTCGCAGCGGGGAAGCAGTACTTC. Its translation is CASFAAGKQYF.

The rearrangement links TRBV7-2 to TRBJ2-3; tentative D call: TRBD2 (5 bases). This CDR3 is built from 17 residues. V lost 1 base, J lost 14 bases, and 28 bases lay in between. The germline V gene has CDR1 SGHTA and CDR2 FQGNSA. Written as DNA, the CDR3 is TGTGCCAGCAGCTTAGGCGACATGAGGGAGCGGCACAGATACGCGTATTTT. Translated: CASSLGDMRERHRYAYF.

This chain connects TRBV7-3 to TRBJ2-7, with 10 bases fitting TRBD1. V was clipped by 5 bases and J by 12 bases; unmatched bases: 13. CDR1 is SGHTA, CDR2 FQGTGA, per germline. There are 14 residues in the CDR3. The CDR3 loop reads CASSPGTGEQGLYF. The CDR3, as DNA: TGTGCCAGCAGCCCCGGGACAGGGGAACAAGGTCTGTACTTC.

This chain joins TRBV28 and TRBJ2-3; the match to TRBD2 covers 14 bases. Germline lookup yields CDR1 MDHEN and CDR2 SYDVKM. This CDR3 is built from 16 residues. After removal of 4 bases from V and 5 bases from J, the junction contained 5 bases not matched to a gene. The CDR3 coding sequence is TGTGCCAGCAGTTCTCTAGGGACTAGCGGGAGAGATACGCAGTATTTT. This gives the protein CASSSLGTSGRDTQYF.

V usage is TRBV5-6 and J usage is TRBJ2-3; D not resolved. The V and J ends lost 3 bases and 4 bases respectively, with 6 bases between them. In germline, CDR1 is SGHDT, CDR2 YYEEEE. CDR3 length: 12 residues. CDR3 sequence reads: CASSWGPDTQYF. The CDR3 nucleotides read TGTGCCAGCAGCTGGGGTCCAGATACGCAGTATTTT. Variable domain in full (rest from reference TRBV5-6 and TRBJ2-3): DAGVTQSPTHLIKTRGQQVTLRCSPKSGHDTVSWYQQALGQGPQFIFQYYEEEERQRGNFPDRFSGHQFPNYSSELNVNALLLGDSALYLCASSWGPDTQYFGPGTRLTVL.

V and J are TRBV5-1 and TRBJ2-3, with 14 bases aligning to TRBD2. The CDR3 totals 19 residues. The trim removed 0 bases at V and 3 bases at J, leaving 9 bases unmatched. Per germline, CDR1 SGHRS and CDR2 YFSETQ. CDR3 nucleotides: TGCGCCAGCAGCTTGGTCTCGACTAGCGGGAGGGTTGGGACAGATACGCAGTATTTT. Protein sequence: CASSLVSTSGRVGTDTQYF.

This chain links TRBV5-1 with TRBJ2-3, with D unclear. CDR1 and CDR2 from the germline V gene are SGHRS and YFSETQ. The V gene lost 0 bases and the J gene lost 6 bases, with 5 bases spanning the gap. The CDR3 consists of 12 residues. CDR3 protein: CASSLDLDTQYF. The CDR3 nucleotides are TGCGCCAGCAGCTTGGATTTGGATACGCAGTATTTT.

V is TRBV4-2 and J is TRBJ2-4; D is perhaps TRBD2 (5 bases). The CDR3 is 15 amino acids. Germline-derived CDR1 and CDR2 are LGHNA and YNFKEQ. The germline V and J ends were trimmed by 2 bases and 7 bases, with 15 bases remaining between them. The CDR3 DNA reads TGTGCCAGCAGCCAAAGACGGGATGGGATTAACATTCAGTACTTC. Protein product: CASSQRRDGINIQYF.

This clonotype was found a few times. This chain joins TRBV9 and TRBJ2-1, with TRBD2 matching 8 bases. The CDR3 extends over 14 amino acids. Germline CDR1 and CDR2: SGDLS and YYNGEE. The junction had 8 bases not matched to a gene; V was cut back by 3 bases and J by 9 bases. The CDR3 is CASSGASGSGEQFF. The CDR3 DNA follows: TGTGCCAGCAGCGGGGCAAGCGGGAGCGGTGAGCAGTTCTTC.